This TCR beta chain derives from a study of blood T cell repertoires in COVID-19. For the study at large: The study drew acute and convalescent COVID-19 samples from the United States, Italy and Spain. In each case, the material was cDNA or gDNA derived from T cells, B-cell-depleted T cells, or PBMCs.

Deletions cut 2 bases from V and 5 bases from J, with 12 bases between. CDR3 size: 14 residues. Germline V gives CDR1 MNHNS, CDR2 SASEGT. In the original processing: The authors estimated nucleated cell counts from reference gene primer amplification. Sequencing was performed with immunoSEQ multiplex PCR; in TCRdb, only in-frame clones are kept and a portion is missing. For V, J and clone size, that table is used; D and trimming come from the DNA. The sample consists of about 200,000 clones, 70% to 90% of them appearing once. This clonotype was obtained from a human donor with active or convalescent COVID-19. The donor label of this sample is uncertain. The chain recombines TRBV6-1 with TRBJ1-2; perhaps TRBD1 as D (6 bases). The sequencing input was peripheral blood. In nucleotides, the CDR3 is TGTGCCAGCAGTGAAACAGGGAGGGGGTATGGCTACACCTTC. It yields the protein CASSETGRGYGYTF.